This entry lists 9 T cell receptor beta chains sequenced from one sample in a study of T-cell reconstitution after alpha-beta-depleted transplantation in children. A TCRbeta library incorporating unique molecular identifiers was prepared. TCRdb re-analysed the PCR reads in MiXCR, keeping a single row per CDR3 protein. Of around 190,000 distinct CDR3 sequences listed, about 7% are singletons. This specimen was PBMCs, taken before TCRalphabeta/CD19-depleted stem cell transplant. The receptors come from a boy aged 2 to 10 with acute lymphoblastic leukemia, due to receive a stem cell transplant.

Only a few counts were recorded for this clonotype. The DNA for the CDR3 is TGTGCCAGCAGTTTAACGAGCGGGCACTCCTCCTACGAGCAGTACTTC. This encodes CASSLTSGHSSYEQYF. The rearrangement links TRBV27 to TRBJ2-7; perhaps TRBD2 as D (6 bases). This CDR3 is built from 16 residues. With 2 bases removed from V and 0 bases from J, the gap between germline ends came to 14 bases. Germline CDR1 reads MNHEY; CDR2 reads SMNVEV (reference sequence).

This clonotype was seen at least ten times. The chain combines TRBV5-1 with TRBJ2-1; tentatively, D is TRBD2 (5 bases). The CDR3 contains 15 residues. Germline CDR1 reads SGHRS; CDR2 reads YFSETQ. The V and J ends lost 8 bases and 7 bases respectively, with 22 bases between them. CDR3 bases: TGCGCCAGGGAGGACCCAGACTGGGTTAGAAATGAGCAGTTCTTC. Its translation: CAREDPDWVRNEQFF.

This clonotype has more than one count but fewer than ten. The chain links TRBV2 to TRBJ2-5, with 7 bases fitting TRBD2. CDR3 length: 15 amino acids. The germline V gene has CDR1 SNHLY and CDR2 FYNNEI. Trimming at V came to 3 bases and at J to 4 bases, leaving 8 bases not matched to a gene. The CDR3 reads CASSESGGGRETQYF. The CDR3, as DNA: TGTGCCAGCAGTGAGTCGGGCGGCGGGAGAGAGACCCAGTACTTC.

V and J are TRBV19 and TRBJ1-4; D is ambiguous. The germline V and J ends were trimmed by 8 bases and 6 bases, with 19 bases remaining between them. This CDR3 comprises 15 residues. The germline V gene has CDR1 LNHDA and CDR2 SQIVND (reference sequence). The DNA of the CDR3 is TGTGCCAGTTCTCCCTATCGGCCGGAAGATGAAAAACTGTTTTTT. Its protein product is CASSPYRPEDEKLFF.

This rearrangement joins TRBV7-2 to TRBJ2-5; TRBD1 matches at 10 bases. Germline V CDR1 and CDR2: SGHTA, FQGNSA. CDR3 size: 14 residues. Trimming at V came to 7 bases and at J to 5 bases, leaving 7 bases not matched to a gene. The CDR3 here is CASNADRGWETQYF. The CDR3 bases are TGTGCCAGCAACGCGGACAGGGGGTGGGAGACCCAGTACTTC.

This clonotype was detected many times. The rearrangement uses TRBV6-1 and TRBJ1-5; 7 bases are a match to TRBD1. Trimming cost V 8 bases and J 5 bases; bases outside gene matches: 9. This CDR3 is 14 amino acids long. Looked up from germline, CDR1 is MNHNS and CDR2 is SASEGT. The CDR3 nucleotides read TGTGCCAGCGTGAGAGGGGGCGAAGATCAGCCCCAGCATTTT. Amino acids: CASVRGGEDQPQHF.

The CDR3 DNA reads as TGTGCCAGCAGTTCCTATAGGGAGGGCGAGCAGTTCTTC. Translated: CASSSYREGEQFF. The V call is TRBV12-3 or TRBV12-4, the J call TRBJ2-1, with 7 bases identical to TRBD2. The V segment lost 4 bases and the J segment 10 bases; nucleotides outside the gene matches: 7. The CDR3 runs 13 residues.

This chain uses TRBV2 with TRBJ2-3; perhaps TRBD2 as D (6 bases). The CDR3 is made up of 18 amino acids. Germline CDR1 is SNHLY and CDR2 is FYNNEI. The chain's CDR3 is CTFSFVPLTSSSTDTQYF. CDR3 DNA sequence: TGTACCTTCAGTTTTGTCCCGCTTACTAGCTCCAGCACAGATACGCAGTATTTT. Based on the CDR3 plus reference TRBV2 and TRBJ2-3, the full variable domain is EPEVTQTPSHQVTQMGQEVILRCVPISNHLYFYWYRQILGQKVEFLVSFYNNEISEKSEIFDDQFSVERPDGSNFTLKIRSTKLEDSAMYFCTFSFVPLTSSSTDTQYFGPGTRLTVL.

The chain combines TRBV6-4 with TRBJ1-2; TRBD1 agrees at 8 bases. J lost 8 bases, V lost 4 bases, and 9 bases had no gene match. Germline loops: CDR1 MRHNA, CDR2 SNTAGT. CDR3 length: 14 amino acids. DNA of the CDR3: TGTGCCAGCAGTGTTAATCCAGGGGGCGCGGGCTACACCTTC. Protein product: CASSVNPGGAGYTF.